One and the same sample provided the 6 T cell receptor beta chains below, sequenced in a study of shared clonotypes between healthy human individuals. The protocol was immunoSEQ multiplex PCR, while the TCRdb copy is restricted to in-frame clones and leaves out a portion. The sample holds about a million clones, 60% to 85% seen once. Sequencing used memory CD4+ T cells sorted from blood. Subset here: CD45RA-negative fraction. These receptors were taken from a man between 18 and 35 years old in good health.

The chain is built from TRBV6-1 and TRBJ2-3; the D is unclear. CDR3 length equals 13 residues. Germline V lookup: CDR1 MNHNS, CDR2 SASEGT. V dropped 3 bases and J dropped 1 base, with 5 bases sitting between them. CDR3 in DNA: TGTGCCAGCAGTGACTACGGCACAGATACGCAGTATTTT. Its protein product is CASSDYGTDTQYF.

The chain combines TRBV19 with TRBJ2-5, with D perhaps matching TRBD2 (6 bases). Germline V gene sequence: CDR1 LNHDA, CDR2 SQIVND (reference sequence). V was clipped by 0 bases and J by 5 bases, with 10 bases between them. The CDR3 has 14 amino acids. CDR3: CASSIDGLRETQYF. CDR3 nucleotide sequence: TGTGCCAGTAGTATAGATGGACTACGTGAGACCCAGTACTTC.

The chain has TRBV5-6 and TRBJ2-2, with 9 bases matching TRBD1. Germline V gene data show CDR1 as SGHDT and CDR2 as YYEEEE. V lost 5 bases to trimming and J lost 6 bases; unmatched junction nucleotides: 8. This CDR3 is 15 amino acids long. The CDR3 reads CASSPRTGAPGELFF. CDR3 bases: TGTGCCAGCAGTCCCCGGACAGGGGCGCCCGGGGAGCTGTTTTTT.

This chain links TRBV5-1 with TRBJ2-1, with D perhaps matching TRBD2 (6 bases). The CDR3 totals 16 residues. Germline V gene lookup returns CDR1 SGHRS and CDR2 YFSETQ. V was pared by 1 base and J by 6 bases, with 17 bases between. The CDR3 protein is CASSLSSRDSINEQFF. For the CDR3, the DNA is TGCGCCAGCAGCTTGAGTTCCAGGGACTCTATCAATGAGCAGTTCTTC.

This clone showed up just a few times. The chain employs TRBV6-1 and TRBJ1-5; perhaps TRBD1 as D (5 bases). Trimming shortened V by 1 base and J by 2 bases, and 15 bases separated the two germline ends. In germline, CDR1 is MNHNS, CDR2 SASEGT. The CDR3 extends over 17 amino acids. CDR3 coding DNA: TGTGCCAGCAGTGAAGGGGGCGGCCTTATAGGCAATCAGCCCCAGCATTTT. It specifies CASSEGGGLIGNQPQHF.

This sequence joins TRBV5-6 and TRBJ2-1; TRBD2 matches 9 bases. Germline-derived CDR1 and CDR2 are SGHDT and YYEEEE. The CDR3 loop spans 14 amino acids. Trimming at V came to 7 bases and at J to 2 bases, leaving 4 bases not matched to a gene. CDR3 protein: CASETSGAYNEQFF. CDR3 in DNA: TGTGCCAGCGAGACTAGCGGTGCCTACAATGAGCAGTTCTTC. Based on the CDR3 plus reference TRBV5-6 and TRBJ2-1, the full variable domain is DAGVTQSPTHLIKTRGQQVTLRCSPKSGHDTVSWYQQALGQGPQFIFQYYEEEERQRGNFPDRFSGHQFPNYSSELNVNALLLGDSALYLCASETSGAYNEQFFGPGTRLTVL.